The source of this TCR beta chain is a study of T-cell reconstitution after alpha-beta-depleted transplantation in children. Using unique molecular identifiers, the investigators prepared the TCRbeta library. TCRdb used MiXCR to reprocess the PCR reads, holding one entry per CDR3 protein. The sample contains over 70,000 distinct CDR3 sequences, 10% to 15% of which appear only once. There are 14 residues in the CDR3. Germline V gene lookup returns CDR1 MDHEN and CDR2 SYDVKM. V trimming: 6 bases; J trimming: 12 bases; junction bases outside the gene matches: 12. Sequenced here: PBMCs from the stem cell graft donor, sampled from the stem cell graft. The receptor was isolated from a human donor who donated a stem cell graft to a child with inherited bone marrow failure. The J gene is TRBJ1-4, the V gene TRBV28; the match to TRBD1 covers 8 bases. The DNA of the CDR3 is TGTGCCAGCAGGAGGACAGGGCCCACTAATGAACTGTTTTTT. This codes for CASRRTGPTNELFF.